Reported below is one T cell receptor beta chain. Antigen unknown. The source of the sample is a study of blood T cells in healthy people across ages. The germline gives CDR1 DFQATT, CDR2 SNEGSKA (reference sequence). The CDR3 extends over 13 amino acids. Each sample had at least 6 million PBMCs isolated. It was with a sample-barcoded 5' primer and a J-beta primer mix that a second PCR of about 7 to 12 cycles was run. TCRdb analysed the 5' RACE reads with MiXCR anew, one entry per CDR3 protein. The sample lists 270,000 or so distinct CDR3 sequences, 27% seen once, with 25% to 35% in the top ten. Study-level findings and limits: Leaving the PBMCs unsorted stopped any conclusive comparison of naive versus antigen-experienced cells. Higher diversity, along with more naive CD4+ cells, distinguished long-lived donors from aged donors. Possibly confounding the expanded clonotype changes was the fact that donor CMV status was unknown.

The chain recombines TRBV20-1 with TRBJ2-5; D remains ambiguous. The end of the DNA aligns better with TRBJ2-1, so the J call may be wrong. Sequences were obtained from blood. This clonotype originated in a woman aged 70-85 years in good health. The CDR3 loop is CSAGPPSYNEQFF. CDR3 in DNA: TGCAGTGCTGGTCCGCCATCCTACAATGAGCAGTTCTTC.